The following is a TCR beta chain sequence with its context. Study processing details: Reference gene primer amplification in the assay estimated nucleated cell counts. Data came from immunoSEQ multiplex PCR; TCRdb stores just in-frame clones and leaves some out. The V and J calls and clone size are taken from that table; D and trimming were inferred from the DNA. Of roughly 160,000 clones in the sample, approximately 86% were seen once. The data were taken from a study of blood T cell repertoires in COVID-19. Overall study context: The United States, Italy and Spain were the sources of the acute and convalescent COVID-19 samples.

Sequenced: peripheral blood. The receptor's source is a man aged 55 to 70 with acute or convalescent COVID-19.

The CDR3 spells CASSPGQATYTEAFF. The CDR3 DNA sequence: TGTGCCAGCAGCCCGGGACAGGCCACATACACTGAAGCTTTCTTT. The chain carries TRBV7-8 and TRBJ1-1; 8 nucleotides agree with TRBD1. CDR3 length: 15 residues. Trimming took 5 bases from V and 3 from J; bases not matched to a gene: 8. CDR1 is SGHVS and CDR2 is FQNEAQ in the germline V gene.